The TCR beta chain under discussion was sequenced for a study of blood T cell repertoires in COVID-19. This clone was observed a single time. The protocol was immunoSEQ multiplex PCR, while the TCRdb copy is restricted to in-frame clones and leaves out a portion. The data hold some 460,000 clones, with 70% to 90% observed a single time. Germline lookup yields CDR1 MGHDK and CDR2 SYGVNS. V shed 5 bases and J 5 bases; nucleotides not matched to a gene: 11. The CDR3 covers 15 residues. Recruitment covered about 25 US areas and drew participants whose ages spanned roughly 18 to 89 years. This TCR derives from a woman aged 18-30 years with acute COVID-19. Material: PBMCs or T cells enriched from blood (not recorded which). The V gene is TRBV25-1, the J gene TRBJ1-1; 7 bases agree with TRBD1. CDR3 residues: CASSSILTGRTEAFF. CDR3 nucleotides: TGTGCCAGCAGTTCAATCCTGACAGGGAGGACTGAAGCTTTCTTT.